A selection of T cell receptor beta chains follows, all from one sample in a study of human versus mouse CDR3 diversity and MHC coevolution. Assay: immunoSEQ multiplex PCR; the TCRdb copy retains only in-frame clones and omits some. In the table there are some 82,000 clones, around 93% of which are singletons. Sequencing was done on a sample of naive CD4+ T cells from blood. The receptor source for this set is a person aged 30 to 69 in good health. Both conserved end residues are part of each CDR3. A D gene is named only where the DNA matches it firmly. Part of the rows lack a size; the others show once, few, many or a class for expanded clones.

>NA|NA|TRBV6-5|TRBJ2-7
TGTGCCAGCAGTACCAGACAGGAGCAGTACTTC
CASSTRQEQYF
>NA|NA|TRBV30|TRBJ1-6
TGTGCCTGGAATTCCGGCAGGGCCCCCTATAATTCACCCCTCCACTTT
CAWNSGRAPYNSPLHF
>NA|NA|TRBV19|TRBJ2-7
TGTGCCAGTGCTATAGGGAATAACAACTACGAGCAGTACTTC
CASAIGNNNYEQYF
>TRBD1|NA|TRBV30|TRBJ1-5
TGTGCCTGTATATCGGGACAGGGGCAGCCCCAGCATTTT
CACISGQGQPQHF
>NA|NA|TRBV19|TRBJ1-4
TGTGCCAGTAGTATAGATCTCCAGGGACTAAATGAAAAACTGTTTTTT
CASSIDLQGLNEKLFF
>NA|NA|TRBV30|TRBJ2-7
TGTGCCTGGAGTTCAGGGCCCCGAAGCTCCTACGAGCAGTACTTC
CAWSSGPRSSYEQYF
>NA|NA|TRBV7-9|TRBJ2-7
TGTGCCAGCGGGCTGGCAGGGCTAGAGCAGTACTTC
CASGLAGLEQYF
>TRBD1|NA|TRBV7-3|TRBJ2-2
TGTGCCAGCAGCCCAGGACAGGGGGCGAACACCGGGGAGCTGTTTTTT
CASSPGQGANTGELFF
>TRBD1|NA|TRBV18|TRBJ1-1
TGTGCCAGCTCGCCGACAGGGGGGAACACTGAAGCTTTCTTT
CASSPTGGNTEAFF
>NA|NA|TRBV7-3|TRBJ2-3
TGTGCCAGCAGCTCTGGAGGGACTCTCCAAGATACGCAGTATTTT
CASSSGGTLQDTQYF
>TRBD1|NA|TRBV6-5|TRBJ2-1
TGTGCCAGCAGCACCGGGACAGCATCCTACAATGAGCAGTTCTTC
CASSTGTASYNEQFF
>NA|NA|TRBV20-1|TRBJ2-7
TGCAGTGCGAAAACAGGGATCGGGCAGTACTTC
CSAKTGIGQYF
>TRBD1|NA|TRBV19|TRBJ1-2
TGTGCCAGTAGTATAGACTACAGGGGTTTCTATGGCTACACCTTC
CASSIDYRGFYGYTF
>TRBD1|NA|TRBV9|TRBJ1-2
TGTGCCAGCAGCCCGGCAGGGACAGTCTTTAACTATGGCTACACCTTC
CASSPAGTVFNYGYTF
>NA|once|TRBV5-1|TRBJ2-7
TGCGCCAGCAGCTCCCCGGGACAAACCTACGAGCAGTACTTC
CASSSPGQTYEQYF
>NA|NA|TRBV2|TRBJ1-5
TGTGCCAGCAGTCTGCGGGTGCTAATCCCCCAGCATTTT
CASSLRVLIPQHF
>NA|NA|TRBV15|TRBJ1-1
TGTGCCACCAGCAGAGGGGGGAGGGCAGGGAACACTGAAGCTTTCTTT
CATSRGGRAGNTEAFF
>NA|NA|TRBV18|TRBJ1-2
TGTGCCAGCTCACCCGGACAGATAGCTGGCTACACCTTC
CASSPGQIAGYTF
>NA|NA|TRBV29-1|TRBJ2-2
TGCAGCGCTGGAGGGGGGGAGCTGTTTTTT
CSAGGGELFF
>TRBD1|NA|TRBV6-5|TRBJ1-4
TGTGCCAGCAGTTCCCCAGGGGGAGAAAAACTGTTTTTT
CASSSPGGEKLFF
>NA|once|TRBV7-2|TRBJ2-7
TGTGCCAGCAGCTTAGATCCAGGTTTAATCCTCGAGCAGTACTTC
CASSLDPGLILEQYF
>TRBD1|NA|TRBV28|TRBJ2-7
TGTGCCAGCAGTTTGCCGGGACAGTCCTACGAGCAGTACTTC
CASSLPGQSYEQYF
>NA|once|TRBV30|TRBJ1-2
TGTGCCTGGAGTATCGGGGTTGACTATGGCTACACCTTC
CAWSIGVDYGYTF
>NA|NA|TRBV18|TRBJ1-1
TGTGCCAGCTCACCCATTCGATGGGGCCTCGGCACTGAAGCTTTCTTT
CASSPIRWGLGTEAFF
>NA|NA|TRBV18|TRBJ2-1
TGTGCCAGCTCACCCAAGCTAGGAAATGAGCAGTTCTTC
CASSPKLGNEQFF
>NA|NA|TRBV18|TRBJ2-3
TGTGCCAGCTCACCACCCGTATCCACAGATACGCAGTATTTT
CASSPPVSTDTQYF
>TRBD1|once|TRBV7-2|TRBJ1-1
TGTGCCAGCACCCTGGATGACAGGGAGTCTGAAGCTTTCTTT
CASTLDDRESEAFF